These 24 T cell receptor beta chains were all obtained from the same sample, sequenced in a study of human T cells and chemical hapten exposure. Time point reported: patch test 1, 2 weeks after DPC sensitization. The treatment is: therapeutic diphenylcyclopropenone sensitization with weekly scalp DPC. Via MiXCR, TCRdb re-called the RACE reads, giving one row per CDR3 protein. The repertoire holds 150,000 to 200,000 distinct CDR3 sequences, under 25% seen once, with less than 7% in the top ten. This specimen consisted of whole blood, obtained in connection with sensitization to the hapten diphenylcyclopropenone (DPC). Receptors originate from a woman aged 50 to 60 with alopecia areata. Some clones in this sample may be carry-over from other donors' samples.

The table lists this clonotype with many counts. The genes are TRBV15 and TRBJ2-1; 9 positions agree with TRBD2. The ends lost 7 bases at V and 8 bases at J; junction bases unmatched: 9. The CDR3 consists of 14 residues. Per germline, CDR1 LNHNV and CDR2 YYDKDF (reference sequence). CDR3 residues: CATILSGSGDEQFF. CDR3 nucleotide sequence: TGTGCCACCATCCTTAGCGGGAGTGGCGATGAGCAGTTCTTC.

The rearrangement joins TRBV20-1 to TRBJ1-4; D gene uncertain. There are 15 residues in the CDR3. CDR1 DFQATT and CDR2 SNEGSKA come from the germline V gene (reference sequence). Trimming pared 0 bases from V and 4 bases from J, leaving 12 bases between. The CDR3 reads CSARDLGGSNEKLFF. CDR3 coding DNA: TGCAGTGCTAGAGATCTGGGTGGAAGTAATGAAAAACTGTTTTTT.

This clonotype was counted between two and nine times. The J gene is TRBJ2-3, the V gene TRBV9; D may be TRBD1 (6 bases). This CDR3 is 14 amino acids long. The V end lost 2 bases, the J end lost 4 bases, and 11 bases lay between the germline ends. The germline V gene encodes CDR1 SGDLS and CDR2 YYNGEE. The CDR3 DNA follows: TGTGCCAGCAGCGTCCAGACAGGCCCAGATACGCAGTATTTT. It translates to CASSVQTGPDTQYF.

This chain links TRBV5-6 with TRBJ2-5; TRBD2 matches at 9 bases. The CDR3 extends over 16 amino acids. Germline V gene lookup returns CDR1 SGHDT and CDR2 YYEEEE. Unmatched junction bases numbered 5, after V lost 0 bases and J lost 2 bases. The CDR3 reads CASSLVSSGEQETQYF. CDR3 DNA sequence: TGTGCCAGCAGCTTGGTGTCTAGCGGGGAACAAGAGACCCAGTACTTC.

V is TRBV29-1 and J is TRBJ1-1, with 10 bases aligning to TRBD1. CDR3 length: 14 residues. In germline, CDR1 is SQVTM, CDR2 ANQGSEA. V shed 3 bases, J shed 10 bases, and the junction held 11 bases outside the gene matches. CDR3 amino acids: CSVDPLGQGTLAFF. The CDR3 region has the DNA TGCAGCGTTGACCCCCTGGGACAGGGGACTTTAGCTTTCTTT.

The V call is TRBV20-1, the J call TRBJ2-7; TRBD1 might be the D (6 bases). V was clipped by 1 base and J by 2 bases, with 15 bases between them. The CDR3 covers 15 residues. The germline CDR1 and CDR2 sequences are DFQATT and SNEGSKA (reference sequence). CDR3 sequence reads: CSARGSQAGAYEQYF. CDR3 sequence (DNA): TGCAGTGCTAGAGGTTCTCAGGCAGGGGCCTACGAGCAGTACTTC.

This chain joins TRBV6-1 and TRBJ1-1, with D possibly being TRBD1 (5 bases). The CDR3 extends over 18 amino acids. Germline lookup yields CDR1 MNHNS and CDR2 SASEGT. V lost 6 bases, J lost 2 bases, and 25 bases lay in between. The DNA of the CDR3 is TGTGCCAGCAGCGTTGCGAGGGCTTACATGGGGGGTAACACTGAAGCTTTCTTT. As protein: CASSVARAYMGGNTEAFF.

The CDR3 DNA is TGCAGTGCCTACAAGCGGGGTACCTACGAGCAGTACTTC. Encoded protein: CSAYKRGTYEQYF. The chain has TRBV20-1 and TRBJ2-7, with 7 bases aligning to TRBD2. Germline trimming cut 6 bases from V and 2 bases from J; bases unmatched to any gene: 7. CDR3 length: 13 residues. Germline loops: CDR1 DFQATT, CDR2 SNEGSKA (reference sequence).

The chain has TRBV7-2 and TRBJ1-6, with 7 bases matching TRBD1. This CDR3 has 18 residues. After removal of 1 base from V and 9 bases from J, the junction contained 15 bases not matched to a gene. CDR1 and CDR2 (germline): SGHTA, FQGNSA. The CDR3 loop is CASSLERSRTGLSSPLHF. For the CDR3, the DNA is TGTGCCAGCAGCTTAGAACGATCCAGGACAGGCTTAAGTTCACCCCTCCACTTT.

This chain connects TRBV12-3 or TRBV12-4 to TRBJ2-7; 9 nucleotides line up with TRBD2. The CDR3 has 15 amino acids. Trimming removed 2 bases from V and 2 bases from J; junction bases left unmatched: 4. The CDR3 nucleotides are TGTGCCAGCAGTTTACGCGGGAGGGTAGCCTACGAGCAGTACTTC. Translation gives CASSLRGRVAYEQYF.

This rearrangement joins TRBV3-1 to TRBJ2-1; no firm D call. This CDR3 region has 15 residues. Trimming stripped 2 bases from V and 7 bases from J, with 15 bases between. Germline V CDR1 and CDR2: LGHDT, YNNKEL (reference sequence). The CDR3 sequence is CASSQQSVWSNEQFF. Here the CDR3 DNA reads TGTGCCAGCAGCCAACAATCGGTATGGAGTAATGAGCAGTTCTTC.

The CDR3 DNA sequence: TGTGCCAGCAGCCAAGTAGGAGGGGCCTATGGCTACACCTTC. Its translation: CASSQVGGAYGYTF. This chain links TRBV3-1 with TRBJ1-2; weak D call: TRBD1 (5 bases). Germline CDR1 is LGHDT and CDR2 is YNNKEL (reference sequence). The CDR3 sequence is 14 residues long. The V end lost 1 base, the J end lost 4 bases, and 10 bases lay between the germline ends.

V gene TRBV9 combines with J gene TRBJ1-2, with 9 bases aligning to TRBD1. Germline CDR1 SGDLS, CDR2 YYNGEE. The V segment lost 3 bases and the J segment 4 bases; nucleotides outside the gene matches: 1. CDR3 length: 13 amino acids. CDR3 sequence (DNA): TGTGCCAGCAGCGAGGGACAGGGCTATGGCTACACCTTC. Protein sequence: CASSEGQGYGYTF.

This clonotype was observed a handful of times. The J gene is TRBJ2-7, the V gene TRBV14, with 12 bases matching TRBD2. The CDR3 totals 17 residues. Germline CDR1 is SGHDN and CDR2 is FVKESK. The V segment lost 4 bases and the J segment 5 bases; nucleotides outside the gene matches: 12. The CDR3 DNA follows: TGTGCCAGCAGCCTCCGCCGGACTAGCGGGATGAGGAACGAGCAGTACTTC. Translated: CASSLRRTSGMRNEQYF.

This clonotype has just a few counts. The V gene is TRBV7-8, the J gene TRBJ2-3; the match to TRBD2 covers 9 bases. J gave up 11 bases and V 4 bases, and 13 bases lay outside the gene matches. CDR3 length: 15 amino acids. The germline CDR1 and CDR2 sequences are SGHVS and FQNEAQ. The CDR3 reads CASSSVSGLAVLQYF. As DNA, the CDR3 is TGTGCCAGCAGCTCTGTGTCGGGACTAGCCGTACTGCAGTATTTT.

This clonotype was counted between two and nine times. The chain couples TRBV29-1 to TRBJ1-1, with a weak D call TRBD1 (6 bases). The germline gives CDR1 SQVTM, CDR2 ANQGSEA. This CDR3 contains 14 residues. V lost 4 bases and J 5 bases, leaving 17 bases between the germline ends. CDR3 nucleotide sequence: TGCAGCGTTGCTTCACAGGGAAGCGCGACTGAAGCTTTCTTT. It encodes CSVASQGSATEAFF.

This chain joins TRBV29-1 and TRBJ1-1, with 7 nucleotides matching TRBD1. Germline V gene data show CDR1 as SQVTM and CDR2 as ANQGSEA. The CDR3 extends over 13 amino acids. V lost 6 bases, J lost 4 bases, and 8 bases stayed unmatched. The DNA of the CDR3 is TGCAGCGTGAGACAGGGCTGGAGCACTGAAGCTTTCTTT. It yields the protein CSVRQGWSTEAFF.

The chain's CDR3 is CASSKFGRFHPNYGYTF. The CDR3 region has the DNA TGTGCCAGCAGCAAATTTGGCAGGTTTCACCCTAACTATGGCTACACCTTC. The genes are TRBV21-1 and TRBJ1-2. TRBV21-1 is a pseudogene segment. The CDR3 is 17 amino acids.

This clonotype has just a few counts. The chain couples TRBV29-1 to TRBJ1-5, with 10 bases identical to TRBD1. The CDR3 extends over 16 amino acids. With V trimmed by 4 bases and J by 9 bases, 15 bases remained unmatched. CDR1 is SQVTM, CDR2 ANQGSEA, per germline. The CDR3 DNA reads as TGCAGCGTTGGTGAGGGCGGGACAGGGGATAAGGGGCCCCAGCATTTT. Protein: CSVGEGGTGDKGPQHF.

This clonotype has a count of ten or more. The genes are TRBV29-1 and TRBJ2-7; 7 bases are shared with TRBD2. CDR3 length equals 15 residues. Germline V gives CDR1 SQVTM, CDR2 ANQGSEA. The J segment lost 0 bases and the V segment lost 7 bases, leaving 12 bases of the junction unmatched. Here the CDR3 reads CSGAPGTGGSYEQYF. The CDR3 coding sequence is TGCAGCGGCGCCCCTGGAACGGGGGGCTCCTACGAGCAGTACTTC.

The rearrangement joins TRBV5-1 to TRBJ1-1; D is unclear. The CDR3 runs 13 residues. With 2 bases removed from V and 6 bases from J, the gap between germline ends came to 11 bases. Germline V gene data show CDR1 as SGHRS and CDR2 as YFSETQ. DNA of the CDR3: TGCGCCAGCAGCTTTGGAGACCAGGCTGAAGCTTTCTTT. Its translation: CASSFGDQAEAFF.

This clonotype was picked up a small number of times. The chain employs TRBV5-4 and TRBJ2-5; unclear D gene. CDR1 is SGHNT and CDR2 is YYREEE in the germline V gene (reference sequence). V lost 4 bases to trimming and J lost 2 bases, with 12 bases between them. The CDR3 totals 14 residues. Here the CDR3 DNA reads TGTGCCAGCAGCGTGGGCCGAACTCAAGAGACCCAGTACTTC. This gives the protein CASSVGRTQETQYF. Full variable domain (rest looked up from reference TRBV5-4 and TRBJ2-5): ETGVTQSPTHLIKTRGQQVTLRCSSQSGHNTVSWYQQALGQGPQFIFQYYREEENGRGNFPPRFSGLQFPNYSSELNVNALELDDSALYLCASSVGRTQETQYFGPGTRLLVL.

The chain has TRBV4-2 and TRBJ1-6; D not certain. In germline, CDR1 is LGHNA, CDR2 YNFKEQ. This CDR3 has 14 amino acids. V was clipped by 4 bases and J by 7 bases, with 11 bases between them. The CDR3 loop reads CASSPDRGNSPLHF. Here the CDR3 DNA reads TGTGCCAGCAGCCCGGACCGTGGAAATTCACCCCTCCACTTT.

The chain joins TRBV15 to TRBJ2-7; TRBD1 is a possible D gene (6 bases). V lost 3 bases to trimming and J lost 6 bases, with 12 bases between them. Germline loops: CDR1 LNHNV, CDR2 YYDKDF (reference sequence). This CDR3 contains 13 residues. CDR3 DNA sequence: TGTGCCACCAGCAGCGGGGCAGGGGTCGAGCAGTACTTC. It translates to CATSSGAGVEQYF.